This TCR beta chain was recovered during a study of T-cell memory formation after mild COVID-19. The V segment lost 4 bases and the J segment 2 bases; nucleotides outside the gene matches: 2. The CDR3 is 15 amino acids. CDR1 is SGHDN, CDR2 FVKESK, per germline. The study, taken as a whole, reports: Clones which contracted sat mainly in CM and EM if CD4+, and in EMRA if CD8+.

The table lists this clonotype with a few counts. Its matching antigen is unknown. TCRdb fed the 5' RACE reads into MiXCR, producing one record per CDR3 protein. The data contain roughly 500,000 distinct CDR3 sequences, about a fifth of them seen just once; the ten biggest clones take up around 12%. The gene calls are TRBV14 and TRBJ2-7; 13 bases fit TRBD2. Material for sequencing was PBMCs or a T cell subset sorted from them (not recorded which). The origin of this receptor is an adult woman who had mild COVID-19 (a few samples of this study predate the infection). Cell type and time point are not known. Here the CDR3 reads CASSRGTSGTYEQYF. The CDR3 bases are TGTGCCAGCAGCCGCGGGACTAGCGGGACCTACGAGCAGTACTTC.